A selection of T cell receptor beta chains follows, all from one sample in a study of T cells in Graves' hyperthyroidism and ophthalmopathy. In TCRdb, the multiplex PCR reads were re-called with MiXCR into one record per CDR3 protein. Here the sample spans 530,000 or so distinct CDR3 sequences, less than 25% being singletons. Sequencing input: blood. The receptors shown here come from a woman younger than 45 with Graves' ophthalmopathy. Each CDR3 is given with its conserved first and last residue. The D gene is left open where the match is weak. Clone size is stated in some rows and not others, as once, few, many or a class when expanded.

d_call	clone_size	j_call	v_call	cdr3_aa	cdr3_nt
TRBD1	many	TRBJ1-3	TRBV12-3/TRBV12-4	CASSRTGRRGNTIYF	TGTGCCAGCAGTCGGACAGGGAGGAGAGGAAACACCATATATTTT
TRBD1	few	TRBJ1-5	TRBV6-5	CASSYGGDRTQPQHF	TGTGCCAGCAGTTACGGTGGGGACAGGACTCAGCCCCAGCATTTT
TRBD2	many	TRBJ2-2	TRBV11-2	CASSLLAGNTGELFF	TGTGCCAGCAGCTTACTAGCGGGGAACACCGGGGAGCTGTTTTTT
.	.	TRBJ2-7	TRBV18	CVSSPTIYEQYF	TGTGTCAGCTCCCCAACTATATACGAGCAGTACTTC
.	few	TRBJ1-5	TRBV12-3/TRBV12-4	CASSFAGASNQPQHF	TGTGCCAGCAGTTTCGCCGGGGCGAGCAATCAGCCCCAGCATTTT
TRBD1	.	TRBJ1-5	TRBV6-1	CASRDRQGYNQPQHF	TGTGCCAGCAGGGATAGACAGGGTTACAATCAGCCCCAGCATTTT
.	many	TRBJ1-5	TRBV5-1	CASSLDANQPQHF	TGCGCCAGCAGCTTGGACGCGAATCAGCCCCAGCATTTT
.	many	TRBJ2-7	TRBV30	CACLVDWASYEQYF	TGTGCCTGTTTGGTGGACTGGGCATCCTACGAGCAGTACTTC
.	few	TRBJ1-2	TRBV4-1	CASSQGSGAQGPGYTF	TGCGCCAGCAGCCAAGGCTCAGGGGCGCAGGGTCCGGGCTACACCTTC
.	.	TRBJ1-2	TRBV10-3	CAISERLTNYGYTF	TGTGCCATCAGTGAACGGTTAACTAACTATGGCTACACCTTC
TRBD1	many	TRBJ1-1	TRBV7-2	CASSQDRENTEAFF	TGTGCCAGCAGTCAGGACAGGGAGAACACTGAAGCTTTCTTT
TRBD2	.	TRBJ2-7	TRBV5-1	CASSLELAVREQYF	TGCGCCAGCAGCTTGGAACTAGCGGTTCGGGAGCAGTACTTC
TRBD2	many	TRBJ2-7	TRBV11-1	CASSLVTSGASYEQYF	TGTGCCAGCAGCTTAGTAACTAGCGGTGCCTCCTACGAGCAGTACTTC
TRBD1	many	TRBJ1-2	TRBV7-9	CASSLPGGNGYTF	TGTGCCAGCAGCTTACCAGGGGGGAATGGCTACACCTTC
.	many	TRBJ2-5	TRBV27	CASSSRGALRQETQYF	TGTGCCAGCAGTTCCCGGGGGGCCCTTCGACAAGAGACCCAGTACTTC
.	many	TRBJ2-7	TRBV20-1	CSARVVDGYEQYF	TGCAGTGCTAGAGTGGTGGACGGCTACGAGCAGTACTTC
.	many	TRBJ2-7	TRBV19	CASSLRDDYEQYF	TGTGCCAGTAGTCTCAGGGACGACTACGAGCAGTACTTC
TRBD1	many	TRBJ1-1	TRBV11-2	CASSLPGTGLNTEAFF	TGTGCCAGCAGCTTACCCGGGACAGGTCTAAACACTGAAGCTTTCTTT
.	.	TRBJ1-1	TRBV5-1	CASSVQGQGNTEAFF	TGCGCCAGCAGCGTTCAGGGGCAAGGGAACACTGAAGCTTTCTTT
TRBD1	many	TRBJ1-1	TRBV5-1	CASSSGTGPGAFF	TGCGCCAGCAGCTCAGGGACAGGCCCCGGGGCTTTCTTT
TRBD1	many	TRBJ1-2	TRBV6-5	CASSYRRDSPYGYTF	TGTGCCAGCAGTTATCGCCGGGACAGCCCCTATGGCTACACCTTC
.	many	TRBJ1-2	TRBV30	CAWSVLQGERGYTF	TGTGCCTGGAGTGTTTTGCAGGGCGAAAGAGGCTACACCTTC
TRBD2	many	TRBJ2-5	TRBV20-1	CSAVRWVAGVRQETQYF	TGCAGTGCTGTACGGTGGGTAGCGGGCGTCCGGCAAGAGACCCAGTACTTC
.	once	TRBJ2-7	TRBV12-3/TRBV12-4	CASSLGGLREQYF	TGTGCCAGCAGCTTAGGGGGTCTGAGGGAGCAGTACTTC
.	.	TRBJ2-5	TRBV12-3/TRBV12-4	CASSLWGFRETQYF	TGTGCCAGCAGTTTGTGGGGGTTTCGTGAGACGCAGTACTTC
.	many	TRBJ2-2	TRBV5-1	CASSSDTFTGELFF	TGCGCCAGCAGCTCAGACACTTTCACCGGGGAGCTGTTTTTT
.	few	TRBJ2-7	TRBV11-2	CASSLSHSAYEQYF	TGTGCCAGCAGCTTATCCCATTCCGCCTACGAGCAGTACTTC
.	many	TRBJ2-4	TRBV11-2	CASSLDYAKNIQYF	TGTGCCAGCAGCCTAGATTACGCCAAAAACATTCAGTACTTC
.	many	TRBJ1-2	TRBV12-3/TRBV12-4	CASRGTGTNYGYTF	TGTGCCAGCAGGGGAACAGGGACCAACTATGGCTACACCTTC
.	many	TRBJ1-1	TRBV6-1	CASTPSGMNTEAFF	TGTGCCAGCACCCCCTCGGGAATGAACACTGAAGCTTTCTTT
.	.	TRBJ1-1	TRBV12-3/TRBV12-4	CASSGVLEAFF	TGTGCCAGCAGTGGAGTACTGGAAGCTTTCTTT
TRBD2	many	TRBJ2-5	TRBV6-5	CASSYPGGAGGQETQYF	TGTGCCAGCAGTTACCCCGGGGGAGCGGGGGGACAAGAGACCCAGTACTTC
.	.	TRBJ2-2	TRBV12-3/TRBV12-4	CASNPGFTGELFF	TGTGCCAGCAACCCGGGATTCACCGGGGAGCTGTTTTTT
.	many	TRBJ2-7	TRBV29-1	CSVVGVDGQYF	TGCAGCGTTGTTGGGGTGGATGGGCAGTACTTC
.	few	TRBJ2-2	TRBV28	CASSFTGLSTGELFF	TGTGCCAGCAGTTTCACAGGGCTTAGCACCGGGGAGCTGTTTTTT
TRBD1	.	TRBJ2-7	TRBV7-2	CASSLGTDLSYEQYF	TGTGCCAGCAGCTTGGGGACAGACCTCTCCTACGAGCAGTACTTC
.	.	TRBJ1-1	TRBV6-2/TRBV6-3	CASSYLGPDITEAFF	TGTGCCAGCAGTTACTTAGGGCCCGATATTACTGAAGCTTTCTTT
TRBD1	many	TRBJ1-5	TRBV12-3/TRBV12-4	CASSLAPRGLQPQHF	TGTGCCAGCAGTTTAGCCCCCAGGGGGCTTCAGCCCCAGCATTTT
TRBD1	many	TRBJ1-2	TRBV4-3	CASSHWGDSSYGYTF	TGCGCCAGCAGCCATTGGGGGGACAGCTCCTATGGCTACACCTTC
TRBD1	many	TRBJ1-1	TRBV19	CASSTRDRADTEAFF	TGTGCCAGTAGTACCCGGGACAGAGCCGACACTGAAGCTTTCTTT
TRBD2	many	TRBJ2-5	TRBV7-2	CASSKPGGRETQYF	TGTGCCAGCAGCAAACCGGGGGGGCGGGAGACCCAGTACTTC
.	many	TRBJ2-3	TRBV12-3/TRBV12-4	CASSLDALNTQYF	TGTGCCAGCAGCCTTGACGCCCTCAATACGCAGTATTTT
.	many	TRBJ2-5	TRBV5-1	CASSPPGRQETQYF	TGCGCCAGCAGCCCCCCCGGCCGCCAGGAGACCCAGTACTTC
.	many	TRBJ2-1	TRBV6-4	CASSDPQRVNYNEQFF	TGTGCCAGCAGTGACCCACAGCGGGTCAATTACAATGAGCAGTTCTTC
.	many	TRBJ1-3	TRBV7-6	CASSLYISGNTIYF	TGTGCCAGCAGCTTATACATCTCTGGAAACACCATATATTTT
.	many	TRBJ1-2	TRBV6-5	CASSYSAGYGYTF	TGTGCCAGCAGTTACTCGGCCGGGTATGGCTACACCTTC